This TCR beta chain was sequenced during a study of blood T cell repertoires in COVID-19. As for the study in general: Some COVID-19 samples were acute and others convalescent; all came from the United States, Italy and Spain.

Assay used: immunoSEQ multiplex PCR; TCRdb lists only in-frame clones, some missing. Among more than 95,000 clones, about four fifths were seen once, and the ten largest hold more than 8%. This sequence originates from a woman between 65 and 79 years old with acute or convalescent COVID-19. Source material: peripheral blood.

CDR3 protein: CATSREARGTQYF. CDR3 bases: TGTGCCACCAGCAGAGAGGCCCGGGGGACCCAGTACTTC. This rearrangement joins TRBV15 to TRBJ2-5; D may be TRBD2 (5 bases). Germline values: CDR1 LNHNV, CDR2 YYDKDF (reference sequence). Trimming shortened V by 0 bases and J by 7 bases, and 9 bases separated the two germline ends. The CDR3 extends over 13 amino acids.